The present T cell receptor beta chain was sequenced within a study of post-analysis software for immune sequencing data. Findings of the study overall: Patients carried roughly 5 TRBV segments more frequently than controls did, and TRBV5-6, TRBV5-1 and TRBV20-1 were among them.

Prepared libraries of TCR beta cDNA carried unique molecular identifiers. TCRdb re-called the PCR reads with MiXCR, one entry per CDR3 protein. The sample shows 600,000 to 750,000 distinct CDR3 sequences, 59% of them seen only once. The length of the CDR3 is 15 residues. The germline V gene encodes CDR1 SGHTA and CDR2 FQGNSA. About this clonotype itself: As yet, its antigen is unknown.

This receptor was taken from a girl aged 2 to 10 with multiple sclerosis. V usage is TRBV7-2 and J usage is TRBJ2-5, with 9 bases fitting TRBD1. The DNA end lines up better with TRBJ2-7; the J call may be wrong. The sequencing sample was made of blood. The CDR3 DNA reads as TGTGCCAGCAGCCAGGGACAGGGTGCTATCTACGAGCAGTACTTC. Residues: CASSQGQGAIYEQYF.